The 22 T cell receptor beta chains listed next were all sequenced from one sample in a study of spatial heterogeneity in lung cancer. Documented time point: blood at routine non-recurrence follow-up after resection. MiXCR, run by TCRdb on the 5' RACE reads, gives a single entry per CDR3 protein. The table lists roughly 110,000 distinct CDR3 sequences, roughly a tenth of them singletons, with approximately 24% in the top ten. Source: PBMCs, taken at follow-up. The receptor set was obtained from a female donor with early-stage non-small cell lung cancer.

In this sample, this clonotype turned up many times. The chain uses TRBV2 and TRBJ2-5; a possible D gene is TRBD2 (5 bases). Germline CDR1 and CDR2: SNHLY and FYNNEI. The CDR3 is 14 amino acids. V was clipped by 5 bases and J by 4 bases, with 14 bases between them. CDR3 nucleotides: TGTGCCAGCAGTCGGGGAACGGTCGTAGAGACCCAGTACTTC. This codes for CASSRGTVVETQYF.

The V call is TRBV19, the J call TRBJ2-1, with 8 bases fitting TRBD1. J gave up 3 bases and V 5 bases, and 0 bases lay outside the gene matches. The CDR3 extends over 13 amino acids. Germline V gene sequence: CDR1 LNHDA, CDR2 SQIVND (reference sequence). CDR3 protein: CASSGTGYNEQFF. In DNA form, the CDR3 reads TGTGCCAGTAGTGGGACAGGCTACAATGAGCAGTTCTTC.

The CDR3 DNA sequence: TGTGCCAGCAGCTCCGGGCTAGCGATCTACGAGCAGTACGTC. Translation: CASSSGLAIYEQYV. The V call is TRBV6-2 or TRBV6-3, the J call TRBJ2-7; tentative D call: TRBD2 (6 bases). Trimming stripped 6 bases from V and 3 bases from J, with 15 bases between. CDR1 MNHEY and CDR2 SVGEGT come from the germline V gene. The CDR3 is 14 residues long.

This clonotype was observed a handful of times. The chain recombines TRBV2 with TRBJ2-7; 10 bases fit TRBD2. Germline V CDR1 and CDR2: SNHLY, FYNNEI. V lost 3 bases to trimming and J lost 6 bases; unmatched junction nucleotides: 11. There are 16 residues in the CDR3. CDR3 DNA: TGTGCCAGCAGTGAGCCTCTCCTAGCGGGAGAGGGCGAGCAGTACTTC. It encodes CASSEPLLAGEGEQYF.

This rearrangement joins TRBV7-8 to TRBJ2-4; 9 bases align to TRBD2. The CDR3 length is 15 residues. The V segment lost 6 bases and the J segment 8 bases; nucleotides outside the gene matches: 11. Germline assignment: CDR1 SGHVS and CDR2 FQNEAQ. The CDR3 DNA is TGTGCCAGCAGTCTAAGTAGCGGGAGCTCCCACATTCAGTACTTC. Its translation: CASSLSSGSSHIQYF.

This clonotype was picked up a small number of times. The rearrangement joins TRBV11-2 to TRBJ2-1; unclear D gene. This CDR3 has 14 amino acids. V was cut by 1 base and J by 4 bases, with 8 bases left in between. CDR1 and CDR2 (germline): SGHAT, FQNNGV. CDR3 nucleotides: TGTGCCAGCAGCTTAGCAAGGGTATACAATGAGCAGTTCTTC. Translated, it gives CASSLARVYNEQFF.

V usage is TRBV18 and J usage is TRBJ2-5; D tentatively fits TRBD1 or TRBD2 (6 bases each). The CDR3 consists of 15 residues. V was clipped by 0 bases and J by 4 bases, with 12 bases between them. Germline CDR1 and CDR2: KGHSH and LQKENI. CDR3 DNA sequence: TGTGCCAGCTCACCACCCCGGGGGCCGGGAGAGACCCAGTACTTC. This sequence encodes CASSPPRGPGETQYF.

V and J are TRBV5-1 and TRBJ1-2; D possibly corresponds to TRBD1 (5 bases). CDR1 is SGHRS and CDR2 is YFSETQ in the germline V gene. Trimming removed 1 base from V and 8 bases from J, with 12 bases in between. This CDR3 comprises 13 residues. This CDR3 reads CASSLTGAAGYTF. The CDR3 DNA reads TGCGCCAGCAGCTTGACCGGGGCGGCGGGCTACACCTTC.

This clonotype showed up many times. V usage is TRBV11-2 and J usage is TRBJ1-2; 8 nucleotides match TRBD1. This CDR3 contains 13 residues. V gave up 5 bases and J gave up 4 bases; unmatched junction bases: 3. CDR1 and CDR2 (germline): SGHAT, FQNNGV. The CDR3 protein is CASSGQGGYGYTF. As DNA, the CDR3 is TGTGCCAGCAGCGGACAGGGAGGCTATGGCTACACCTTC.

J is TRBJ2-2 and V is TRBV5-1; D might be TRBD1 or TRBD2, each matching 5 bases. Germline-derived CDR1 and CDR2 are SGHRS and YFSETQ. V lost 1 base, J lost 0 bases, and 10 bases lay in between. This CDR3 has 16 amino acids. CDR3 sequence (DNA): TGCGCCAGCAGCTTGAATGGGGGATCGAACACCGGGGAGCTGTTTTTT. It is translated as CASSLNGGSNTGELFF.

This clonotype was counted a few times. The chain combines TRBV28 with TRBJ1-1; D not resolved. The CDR3 consists of 15 residues. CDR1 and CDR2 from the germline V gene are MDHEN and SYDVKM. The germline V and J ends were trimmed by 7 bases and 0 bases, with 15 bases remaining between them. CDR3 nucleotide sequence: TGTGCCAGCACTCGACGGTCGAAAATGAACACTGAAGCTTTCTTT. Translated: CASTRRSKMNTEAFF.

Many counts were recorded for this clonotype. The rearrangement uses TRBV19 and TRBJ2-1; no clear D gene. Germline lookup yields CDR1 LNHDA and CDR2 SQIVND (reference sequence). Trimming took off 1 base at V and 5 bases at J, with 12 bases between the two ends. The CDR3 loop spans 15 amino acids. The CDR3 nucleotides read TGTGCCAGTAGTATAGCACGGGTGTCCCACAATGAGCAGTTCTTC. This codes for CASSIARVSHNEQFF.

The chain carries TRBV28 and TRBJ1-4; the D is unclear. The CDR3 contains 14 residues. Germline lookup yields CDR1 MDHEN and CDR2 SYDVKM. The ends were cut back, 8 bases at V and 7 bases at J, with 17 bases in the middle. CDR3: CASRATSAGEKLFF. CDR3 DNA: TGTGCCAGCCGGGCTACTTCTGCGGGTGAAAAACTGTTTTTT. The whole variable domain, remainder taken from reference TRBV28 and TRBJ1-4, is DVKVTQSSRYLVKRTGEKVFLECVQDMDHENMFWYRQDPGLGLRLIYFSYDVKMKEKGDIPEGYSVSREKKERFSLILESASTNQTSMYLCASRATSAGEKLFFGSGTQLSVL.

The sample holds many counts of this clonotype. The chain combines TRBV19 with TRBJ1-5; 7 bases align to TRBD1. The J segment lost 0 bases and the V segment lost 5 bases, leaving 1 base of the junction unmatched. CDR1 and CDR2 (germline): LNHDA, SQIVND (reference sequence). This CDR3 has 14 amino acids. The CDR3 protein is CASSRDSSNQPQHF. The CDR3 DNA sequence: TGTGCCAGTAGTCGGGACAGTAGCAATCAGCCCCAGCATTTT.

The J gene is TRBJ2-3, the V gene TRBV7-7; TRBD2 matches 7 bases. Germline V gene lookup returns CDR1 SSHAT and CDR2 FNYEAQ (reference sequence). This CDR3 is 15 amino acids long. V gave up 3 bases and J gave up 3 bases; unmatched junction bases: 6. DNA for the CDR3: TGTGCCAGCAGCTTTTCGGGAGGTGGGACAGATACGCAGTATTTT. Its translation: CASSFSGGGTDTQYF.

This clonotype was found many times. This chain connects TRBV18 to TRBJ1-1; possibly TRBD1 for D (6 bases). CDR3 length equals 14 residues. The V and J ends lost 1 base and 4 bases respectively, with 10 bases between them. The germline V gene has CDR1 KGHSH and CDR2 LQKENI. The CDR3 bases are TGTGCCAGCTCACCACTGCAGGGGTCCACTGAAGCTTTCTTT. Translated: CASSPLQGSTEAFF.

The rearrangement links TRBV27 to TRBJ2-5; 10 nucleotides agree with TRBD1. This CDR3 has 15 residues. The germline CDR1 and CDR2 sequences are MNHEY and SMNVEV (reference sequence). With 6 bases clipped from V and 5 bases from J, the junction kept 9 bases outside the gene matches. The CDR3 region is CASSRDRGRVETQYF. As DNA, the CDR3 is TGTGCCAGCAGCAGAGACAGGGGGCGCGTTGAGACCCAGTACTTC.

This chain joins TRBV10-2 and TRBJ2-5; the match to TRBD2 covers 7 bases. The CDR3 runs to 16 residues. The trim removed 4 bases at V and 7 bases at J, leaving 15 bases unmatched. CDR1 WSHSY and CDR2 SAAADI come from the germline V gene. The CDR3 DNA follows: TGCGCCAGCAGTGGTGGGGCTAGCGGCGTCCACGGGACCCAGTACTTC. Protein sequence: CASSGGASGVHGTQYF.

The chain joins TRBV7-2 to TRBJ2-1, with a weak D call TRBD2 (7 bases). The V gene lost 5 bases and the J gene lost 8 bases, with 19 bases spanning the gap. This CDR3 spans 15 amino acids. CDR1 and CDR2 from the germline V gene are SGHTA and FQGNSA. The DNA for the CDR3 is TGTGCCAGCAGCAGATCTAGCGGAAGGGGGTATGAGCAGTTCTTC. Protein: CASSRSSGRGYEQFF. The variable domain in full, with the rest retrieved from reference TRBV7-2 and TRBJ2-1, is GAGVSQSPSNKVTEKGKDVELRCDPISGHTALYWYRQSLGQGLEFLIYFQGNSAPDKSGLPSDRFSAERTGGSVSTLTIQRTQQEDSAVYLCASSRSSGRGYEQFFGPGTRLTVL.

The chain links TRBV20-1 to TRBJ1-3; D is uncertain. In germline, CDR1 is DFQATT, CDR2 SNEGSKA (reference sequence). CDR3 length: 16 residues. Trimming cost V 6 bases and J 0 bases, with 18 bases left between them. This CDR3 is CSAPLTAAGSGNTIYF. The CDR3 coding sequence is TGCAGTGCCCCCCTGACTGCTGCAGGCTCTGGAAACACCATATATTTT.

The table lists this clonotype with a few counts. The chain has TRBV12-3 or TRBV12-4 and TRBJ1-3, with D possibly TRBD1 on 5 matching bases. The CDR3 extends over 16 amino acids. Trimming pared 6 bases from V and 0 bases from J, leaving 15 bases between. This CDR3 reads CASRGDAIHSGNTIYF. The CDR3 nucleotides are TGTGCCAGCAGAGGGGACGCAATACACTCTGGAAACACCATATATTTT.

This clonotype was seen a handful of times. This chain joins TRBV2 and TRBJ2-2; D perhaps matches TRBD2 (6 bases). The CDR3 spans 17 residues. Germline lookup yields CDR1 SNHLY and CDR2 FYNNEI. V lost 4 bases and J lost 3, with 18 bases in between. The CDR3 DNA reads as TGTGCCAGCAGTGGAATCTTTAGCGGAGAAGACACCGGGGAGCTGTTTTTT. Translating gives CASSGIFSGEDTGELFF.